These 7 T cell receptor beta chains were sequenced from one sample in a study of PD-1 blockade in classical Hodgkin lymphoma. Relapses following autologous stem cell transplantation were seen in all patients, with brentuximab vedotin exposure varying. Only in-frame clones appear in the TCRdb table, and some are missing; sequencing was by immunoSEQ multiplex PCR. The sample lists roughly 96,000 clones, 89% occurring once. The sequencing here drew on peripheral blood mononuclear cells (PBMCs), taken before the second cycle of nivolumab. Receptors were obtained from a human donor with classical Hodgkin lymphoma.

This clone was detected ten times or more. The chain employs TRBV27 and TRBJ1-1; D is unclear. Germline values: CDR1 MNHEY, CDR2 SMNVEV (reference sequence). This CDR3 contains 13 residues. The V gene lost 6 bases and the J gene lost 7 bases, with 15 bases spanning the gap. The CDR3 coding sequence is TGTGCCAGCAGCTCCCGGGTAAATGGTGAAGCTTTCTTT. Protein product: CASSSRVNGEAFF.

The chain is built from TRBV27 and TRBJ1-5; D not resolved. CDR1 is MNHEY, CDR2 SMNVEV, per germline (reference sequence). Trimming cost V 8 bases and J 3 bases, with 17 bases left between them. CDR3 length equals 15 residues. As DNA, the CDR3 is TGTGCCAGCTCACAGACCGGGGTGGCCAATCAGCCCCAGCATTTT. Protein sequence: CASSQTGVANQPQHF.

J is TRBJ2-1 and V is TRBV28; 7 bases map to TRBD2. Germline CDR1 and CDR2: MDHEN and SYDVKM. J was trimmed by 8 bases and V by 4 bases; bases with no gene match: 20. This CDR3 region has 18 residues. Here the CDR3 reads CASSYFSRTPGLVDEQFF. DNA for the CDR3: TGTGCCAGCAGTTACTTCTCCCGAACTCCCGGACTAGTCGATGAGCAGTTCTTC.

The V and J genes are TRBV25-1 and TRBJ2-7, with 7 bases aligning to TRBD1. The CDR3 consists of 15 residues. Germline CDR1 MGHDK, CDR2 SYGVNS. V shed 3 bases and J 4 bases; nucleotides not matched to a gene: 9. The CDR3 loop is CASSEGQRGEYEQYF. The CDR3 DNA reads TGTGCCAGCAGTGAGGGACAGAGGGGTGAGTACGAGCAGTACTTC.

In its sample, this clone was seen a few times. This chain connects TRBV11-2 to TRBJ2-7, with D perhaps matching TRBD1 (6 bases). CDR1 SGHAT and CDR2 FQNNGV come from the germline V gene. There are 14 residues in the CDR3. Trimming took 8 bases from V and 0 from J, leaving 14 bases between them. CDR3 protein: CASLPGHSSYEQYF. CDR3 coding DNA: TGTGCCAGCCTACCGGGACATAGCTCCTACGAGCAGTACTTC.

This chain links TRBV28 with TRBJ2-7; 11 bases are a match to TRBD2. Trimming cost V 3 bases and J 1 base; bases outside gene matches: 2. The CDR3 spans 15 residues. Looked up from germline, CDR1 is MDHEN and CDR2 is SYDVKM. The DNA of the CDR3 is TGTGCCAGCAGTTTGGCTAGCGGGGGGTCCTACGAGCAGTACTTC. Encoded protein: CASSLASGGSYEQYF.

The chain carries TRBV4-2 and TRBJ2-2; D not certain. Germline V lookup: CDR1 LGHNA, CDR2 YNFKEQ. V lost 3 bases, J lost 0 bases, and 8 bases lay in between. The CDR3 loop spans 15 amino acids. CDR3 nucleotide sequence: TGTGCCAGCAGCCAGGAGCAATCGAACACCGGGGAGCTGTTTTTT. Translating it yields CASSQEQSNTGELFF.